These T cell receptor beta chains were read from a single sample in a study of a mutant IDH1 vaccine in newly diagnosed glioma. Sequenced by immunoSEQ multiplex PCR; TCRdb stores in-frame clones only, minus some. This table has approximately 35,000 clones, approximately 87% appearing once. These receptors have no known antigen. The material sequenced was PBMCs, taken from a glioma patient whose treatment included an IDH1 peptide vaccine. These receptors were obtained from a man aged 40-50 years with glioma. CDR3s include the opening cysteine and the closing phenylalanine or tryptophan. D genes are given only for firm matches. The listing skips clone size in some rows; elsewhere it reads once, few, many or a size class.

TRBJ1-1 | . | TRBV10-3 | . | CAISEASNTEAFF | TGTGCCATCAGTGAAGCTTCGAACACTGAAGCTTTCTTT
TRBJ1-2 | . | TRBV4-1 | . | CASSPRAGFRNYGYTF | TGCGCCAGCAGCCCTAGGGCGGGGTTCCGAAACTATGGCTACACCTTC
TRBJ1-3 | . | TRBV7-2 | . | CASSIDSSPGNTIYF | TGTGCCAGCAGCATCGATAGCAGTCCTGGAAACACCATATATTTT
TRBJ2-5 | TRBD1 | TRBV7-2 | . | CASSAQGVQETQYF | TGTGCCAGCAGCGCGCAGGGGGTACAAGAGACCCAGTACTTC
TRBJ2-1 | TRBD1 | TRBV5-1 | once | CASSLLGQGHNEQFF | TGCGCCAGCAGCTTGTTGGGACAGGGGCACAATGAGCAGTTCTTC
TRBJ1-5 | TRBD1 | TRBV11-2 | . | CASSGTGGGQPQHF | TGTGCCAGTTCCGGGACAGGGGGCGGACAGCCCCAGCATTTT
TRBJ1-5 | . | TRBV10-3 | . | CAIILGRGTSNQPQHF | TGTGCCATCATTCTGGGGAGGGGGACGAGCAATCAGCCCCAGCATTTT
TRBJ1-2 | TRBD1 | TRBV5-6 | . | CASSPEGGQGFSNYGYTF | TGTGCCAGCAGCCCGGAAGGCGGACAGGGATTCAGTAACTATGGCTACACCTTC
TRBJ2-1 | TRBD1 | TRBV6-5 | . | CASNPGQVYNEQFF | TGTGCCAGCAATCCGGGACAGGTTTACAATGAGCAGTTCTTC
TRBJ1-3 | TRBD1 | TRBV9 | once | CASSAPGQAYSGNTIYF | TGTGCCAGCAGCGCGCCAGGACAGGCCTACTCTGGAAACACCATATATTTT
TRBJ2-2 | . | TRBV7-2 | . | CASSLVGGELFF | TGTGCCAGCAGCTTAGTGGGCGGGGAGCTGTTTTTT
TRBJ1-6 | TRBD1 | TRBV6-1 | . | CASSESGGRGTSPLHF | TGTGCCAGCAGTGAATCCGGGGGCAGGGGGACTTCACCCCTCCACTTT
TRBJ1-2 | . | TRBV5-1 | . | CASSAARQDRYTF | TGCGCCAGCAGCGCCGCACGACAGGATCGCTACACCTTC
TRBJ2-5 | . | TRBV10-3 | . | CAIREGRTETQYF | TGTGCCATCAGAGAAGGACGGACAGAGACCCAGTACTTC
TRBJ2-7 | TRBD2 | TRBV25-1 | . | CASSGRGLEAYEQYF | TGTGCCAGCAGTGGTCGGGGACTAGAGGCCTACGAGCAGTACTTC
TRBJ1-1 | . | TRBV7-9 | . | CASSLGSWNTEAFF | TGTGCCAGCAGCTTGGGCAGCTGGAACACTGAAGCTTTCTTT
TRBJ2-3 | . | TRBV4-2 | . | CASSQQQIGPDTQYF | TGTGCCAGCAGCCAACAACAGATAGGTCCAGATACGCAGTATTTT